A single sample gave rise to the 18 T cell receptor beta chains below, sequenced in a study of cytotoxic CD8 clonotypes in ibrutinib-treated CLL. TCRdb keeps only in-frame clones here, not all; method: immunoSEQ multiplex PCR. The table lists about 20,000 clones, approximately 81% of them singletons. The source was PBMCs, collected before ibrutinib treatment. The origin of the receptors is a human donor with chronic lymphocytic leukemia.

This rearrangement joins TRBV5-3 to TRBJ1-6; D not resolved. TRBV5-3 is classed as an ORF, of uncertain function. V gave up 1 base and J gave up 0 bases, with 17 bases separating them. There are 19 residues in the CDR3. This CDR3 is CARSLFKVGRFSYNSPLHF. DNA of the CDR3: TGTGCCAGAAGCTTGTTTAAGGTCGGCAGATTCTCCTATAATTCACCCCTCCACTTT.

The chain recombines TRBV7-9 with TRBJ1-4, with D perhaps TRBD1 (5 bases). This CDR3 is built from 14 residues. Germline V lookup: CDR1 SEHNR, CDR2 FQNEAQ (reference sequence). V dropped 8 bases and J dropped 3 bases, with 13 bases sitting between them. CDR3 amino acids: CASSGGDSNEKLFF. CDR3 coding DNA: TGTGCCAGCTCAGGAGGGGACTCTAATGAAAAACTGTTTTTT. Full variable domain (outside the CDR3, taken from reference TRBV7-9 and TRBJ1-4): DTGVSQNPRHKITKRGQNVTFRCDPISEHNRLYWYRQTLGQGPEFLTYFQNEAQLEKSRLLSDRFSAERPKGSFSTLEIQRTEQGDSAMYLCASSGGDSNEKLFFGSGTQLSVL.

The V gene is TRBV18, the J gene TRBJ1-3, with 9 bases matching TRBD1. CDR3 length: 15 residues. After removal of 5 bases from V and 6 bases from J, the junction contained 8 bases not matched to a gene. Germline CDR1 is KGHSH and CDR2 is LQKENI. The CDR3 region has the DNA TGTGCCAGCTCATCGGGGACAGGGTCGTTAAACACCATATATTTT. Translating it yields CASSSGTGSLNTIYF.

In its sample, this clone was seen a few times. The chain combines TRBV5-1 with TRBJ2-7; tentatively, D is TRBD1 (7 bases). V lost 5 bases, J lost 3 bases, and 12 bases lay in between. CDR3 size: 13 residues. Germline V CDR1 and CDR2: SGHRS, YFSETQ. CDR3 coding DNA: TGCGCCAGCAGGCGGGACAGTGGCTACGAGCAGTACTTC. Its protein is CASRRDSGYEQYF.

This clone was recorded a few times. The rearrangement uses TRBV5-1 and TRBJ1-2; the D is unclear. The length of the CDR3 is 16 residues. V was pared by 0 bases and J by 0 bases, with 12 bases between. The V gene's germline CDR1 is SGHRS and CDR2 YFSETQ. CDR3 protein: CASSLGVSPSNYGYTF. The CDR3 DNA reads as TGCGCCAGCAGCTTGGGGGTTAGCCCCTCTAACTATGGCTACACCTTC.

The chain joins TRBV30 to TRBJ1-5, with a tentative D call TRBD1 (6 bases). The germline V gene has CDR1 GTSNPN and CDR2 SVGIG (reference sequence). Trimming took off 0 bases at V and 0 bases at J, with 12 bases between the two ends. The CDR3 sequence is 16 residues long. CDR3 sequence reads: CAWSVGGVVSNQPQHF. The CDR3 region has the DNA TGTGCCTGGAGTGTAGGGGGGGTCGTTAGCAATCAGCCCCAGCATTTT. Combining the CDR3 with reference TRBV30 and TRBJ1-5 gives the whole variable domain SQTIHQWPATLVQPVGSPLSLECTVEGTSNPNLYWYRQAAGRGLQLLFYSVGIGQISSEVPQNLSASRPQDRQFILSSKKLLLSDSGFYLCAWSVGGVVSNQPQHFGDGTRLSIL.

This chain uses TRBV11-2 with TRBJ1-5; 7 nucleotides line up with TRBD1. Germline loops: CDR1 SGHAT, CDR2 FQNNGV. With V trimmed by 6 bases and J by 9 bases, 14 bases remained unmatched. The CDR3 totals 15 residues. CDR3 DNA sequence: TGTGCCAGCAGTAAACTAGGGGGCACGGGTTCGCCCCAGCATTTT. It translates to CASSKLGGTGSPQHF.

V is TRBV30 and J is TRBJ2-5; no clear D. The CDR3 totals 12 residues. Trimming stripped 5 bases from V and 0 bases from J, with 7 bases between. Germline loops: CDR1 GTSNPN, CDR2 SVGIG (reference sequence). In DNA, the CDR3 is TGTGCCTGGGAAGGGTACCAAGAGACCCAGTACTTC. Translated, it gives CAWEGYQETQYF.

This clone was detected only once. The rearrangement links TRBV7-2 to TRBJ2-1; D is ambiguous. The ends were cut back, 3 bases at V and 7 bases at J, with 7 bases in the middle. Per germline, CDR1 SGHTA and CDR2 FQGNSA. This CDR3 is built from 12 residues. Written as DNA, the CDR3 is TGTGCCAGCAGCTTCTTAAATAATGAGCAGTTCTTC. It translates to CASSFLNNEQFF.

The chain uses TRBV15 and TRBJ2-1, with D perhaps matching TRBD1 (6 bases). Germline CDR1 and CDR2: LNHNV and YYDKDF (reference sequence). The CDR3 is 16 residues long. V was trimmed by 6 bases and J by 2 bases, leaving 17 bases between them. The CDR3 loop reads CATRVMDRRAYNEQFF. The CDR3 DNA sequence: TGTGCCACCAGAGTAATGGACAGAAGAGCCTACAATGAGCAGTTCTTC.

The CDR3 region has the DNA TGTGCCAGCAGTGAAAACTGGACAGGGATGCAGCCCCAGCATTTT. Amino acids: CASSENWTGMQPQHF. The chain carries TRBV6-1 and TRBJ1-5; 8 bases map to TRBD1. Germline values: CDR1 MNHNS, CDR2 SASEGT. This CDR3 is built from 15 residues. Losses at the gene ends were 2 bases for V and 7 bases for J; bases not matched to a gene: 7.

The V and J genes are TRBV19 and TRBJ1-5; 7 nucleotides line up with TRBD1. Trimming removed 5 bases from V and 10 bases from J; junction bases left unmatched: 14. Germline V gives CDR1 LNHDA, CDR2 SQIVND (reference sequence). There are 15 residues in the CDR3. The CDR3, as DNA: TGTGCCAGTAGTCCCACCGGGACAGCCTATGGACCCCAGCATTTT. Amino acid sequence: CASSPTGTAYGPQHF.

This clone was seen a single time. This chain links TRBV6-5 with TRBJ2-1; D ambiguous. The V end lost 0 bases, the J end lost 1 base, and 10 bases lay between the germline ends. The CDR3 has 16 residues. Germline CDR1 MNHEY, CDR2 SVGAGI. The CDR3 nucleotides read TGTGCCAGCAGTTACTCCAGGACGCTATCCTACAATGAGCAGTTCTTC. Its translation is CASSYSRTLSYNEQFF.

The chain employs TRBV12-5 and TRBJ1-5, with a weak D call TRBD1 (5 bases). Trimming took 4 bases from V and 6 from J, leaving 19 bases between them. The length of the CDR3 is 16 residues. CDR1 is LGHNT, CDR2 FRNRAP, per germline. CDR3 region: CASGSDTRVVSQPQHF. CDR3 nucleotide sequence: TGTGCTAGTGGTTCTGACACCAGGGTGGTGAGTCAGCCCCAGCATTTT.

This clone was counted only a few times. CDR3: CASSEALPRRAYF. The DNA of the CDR3 is TGTGCCAGCAGTGAAGCGCTTCCTAGGAGGGCGTACTTC. The chain uses TRBV2 and TRBJ2-7, with D maybe TRBD2 (6 bases). CDR3 length equals 13 residues. Germline loops: CDR1 SNHLY, CDR2 FYNNEI. V lost 0 bases and J 12 bases, leaving 15 bases between the germline ends.

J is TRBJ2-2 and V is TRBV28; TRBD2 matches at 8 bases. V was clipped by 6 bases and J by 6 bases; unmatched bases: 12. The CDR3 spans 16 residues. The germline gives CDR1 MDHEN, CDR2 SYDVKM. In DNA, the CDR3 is TGTGCCAGCAGCGTCCGGGGCCCGGGGGGGCCCGGGGAGCTGTTTTTT. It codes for CASSVRGPGGPGELFF.

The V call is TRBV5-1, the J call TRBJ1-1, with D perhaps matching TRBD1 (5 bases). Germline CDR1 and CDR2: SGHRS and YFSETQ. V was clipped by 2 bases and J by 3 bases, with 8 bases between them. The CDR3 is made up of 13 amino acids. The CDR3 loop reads CASSFGQDTEAFF. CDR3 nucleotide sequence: TGCGCCAGCAGCTTCGGACAAGACACTGAAGCTTTCTTT.

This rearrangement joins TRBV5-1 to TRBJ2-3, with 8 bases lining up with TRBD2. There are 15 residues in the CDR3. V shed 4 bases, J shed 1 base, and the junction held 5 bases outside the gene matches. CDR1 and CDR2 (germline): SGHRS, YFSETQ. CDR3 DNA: TGCGCCAGCAGCCCAGGACTAGCAGGCACAGATACGCAGTATTTT. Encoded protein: CASSPGLAGTDTQYF. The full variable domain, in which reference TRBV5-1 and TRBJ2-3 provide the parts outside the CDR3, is KAGVTQTPRYLIKTRGQQVTLSCSPISGHRSVSWYQQTPGQGLQFLFEYFSETQRNKGNFPGRFSGRQFSNSRSEMNVSTLELGDSALYLCASSPGLAGTDTQYFGPGTRLTVL.